Presented here are 14 T cell receptor beta chains from one specimen sequenced in a study of PD-1 blockade in classical Hodgkin lymphoma. Profiling relied on immunoSEQ multiplex PCR, and the TCRdb table lists in-frame clones only, not all of them. Of 20,000 to 25,000 clones listed, 70% to 80% are singletons. With no exception, relapse followed autologous stem cell transplantation in all patients, and brentuximab vedotin exposure varied. Sequenced here: peripheral blood mononuclear cells (PBMCs), sampled before the second cycle of nivolumab. These receptors were taken from a human donor with classical Hodgkin lymphoma.

In DNA form, the CDR3 reads TGCGCCAGCAGCCAAGATGGTGGGAGGGCCGCGGATACGCAGTATTTT. This sequence encodes CASSQDGGRAADTQYF. The chain employs TRBV4-3 and TRBJ2-3; 7 bases are a match to TRBD2. The V gene's germline CDR1 is LGHNA and CDR2 YSLEER. The CDR3 is 16 amino acids. The junction had 9 bases not matched to a gene; V was cut back by 0 bases and J by 6 bases.

This chain connects TRBV20-1 to TRBJ2-7; either TRBD1 or TRBD2 may supply D (5 bases each). Per the germline V gene, CDR1 is DFQATT and CDR2 is SNEGSKA (reference sequence). Trimming took off 5 bases at V and 3 bases at J, with 8 bases between the two ends. CDR3 length equals 11 residues. CDR3 sequence: CSAGDVYEQYF. The CDR3 coding sequence is TGCAGTGCTGGGGACGTCTACGAGCAGTACTTC.

The chain has TRBV11-3 and TRBJ2-2, with 9 bases fitting TRBD1. The V gene's germline CDR1 is SGHNT and CDR2 YENEEA. CDR3 size: 16 residues. Losses at the gene ends were 5 bases for V and 2 bases for J; bases not matched to a gene: 6. This CDR3 reads CASSRQGDGNTGELFF. CDR3 DNA: TGTGCCAGCAGCCGACAGGGGGACGGTAACACCGGGGAGCTGTTTTTT.

This clone was seen a handful of times. The chain couples TRBV5-1 to TRBJ1-2, with no clear D. The CDR3 is 13 residues long. From germline, CDR1 is SGHRS and CDR2 YFSETQ. Trimming removed 4 bases from V and 6 bases from J, with 13 bases in between. The CDR3 sequence is CASSPSDLHGYTF. The CDR3, as DNA: TGCGCCAGCAGCCCGAGTGACTTACATGGCTACACCTTC.

The chain recombines TRBV19 with TRBJ1-1; D is unclear. Germline values: CDR1 LNHDA, CDR2 SQIVND (reference sequence). This CDR3 region has 13 residues. Trimming cost V 3 bases and J 1 base, with 6 bases left between them. CDR3 coding DNA: TGTGCCAGTAGTATCGGGCCGAACACTGAAGCTTTCTTT. Protein sequence: CASSIGPNTEAFF.

This chain uses TRBV15 with TRBJ2-7; D not resolved. The CDR3 consists of 13 residues. The V gene's germline CDR1 is LNHNV and CDR2 YYDKDF (reference sequence). Trimming pared 1 base from V and 2 bases from J, leaving 6 bases between. DNA for the CDR3: TGTGCCACCAGCAGAGTGGGGACCTACGAGCAGTACTTC. Translated: CATSRVGTYEQYF.

V and J are TRBV18 and TRBJ2-7, with TRBD2 matching 13 bases. This CDR3 is built from 15 residues. V lost 4 bases to trimming and J lost 4 bases; unmatched junction nucleotides: 4. The germline V gene encodes CDR1 KGHSH and CDR2 LQKENI. The CDR3 protein is CASSQGLAGMYEQYF. The CDR3 nucleotides are TGTGCCAGCTCACAGGGACTAGCGGGAATGTACGAGCAGTACTTC.

The chain carries TRBV5-1 and TRBJ1-2, with D unresolved. The CDR3 runs 14 residues. Trimming left V 4 bases short and J 0 bases short, with 10 bases between. Germline CDR1 is SGHRS and CDR2 is YFSETQ. CDR3 sequence: CASSITTANYGYTF. The CDR3 DNA is TGCGCCAGCAGCATAACCACAGCTAACTATGGCTACACCTTC.

The chain recombines TRBV6-5 with TRBJ1-2, with unresolved D. Trimming removed 0 bases at V and 8 bases at J, with 10 bases between. The CDR3 runs 13 residues. CDR1 and CDR2 from the germline V gene are MNHEY and SVGAGI. This CDR3 reads CASSYSEGVGYTF. The CDR3 DNA reads TGTGCCAGCAGTTACTCCGAGGGCGTCGGCTACACCTTC.

J is TRBJ2-4 and V is TRBV25-1, with 7 bases fitting TRBD1. Germline V gives CDR1 MGHDK, CDR2 SYGVNS. V was pared by 2 bases and J by 2 bases, with 6 bases of the junction left unmatched. The CDR3 extends over 16 amino acids. CDR3 nucleotides: TGTGCCAGCAGTGAAAACAGGGGCGGATCCAAAAACATTCAGTACTTC. Translated: CASSENRGGSKNIQYF.

V and J are TRBV7-9 and TRBJ2-5; TRBD2 agrees at 7 bases. With V trimmed by 5 bases and J by 4 bases, 10 bases remained unmatched. Germline CDR1 SEHNR, CDR2 FQNEAQ (reference sequence). The CDR3 covers 15 residues. The CDR3 sequence is CASSPRTWEGETQYF. The CDR3 DNA reads TGTGCCAGCAGCCCCAGAACTTGGGAGGGAGAGACCCAGTACTTC.

The chain links TRBV28 to TRBJ1-2, with 8 bases lining up with TRBD1. Looked up from germline, CDR1 is MDHEN and CDR2 is SYDVKM. The J segment lost 4 bases and the V segment lost 4 bases, leaving 14 bases of the junction unmatched. The CDR3 covers 17 residues. CDR3 residues: CASSSLPRDRRFYGYTF. DNA of the CDR3: TGTGCCAGCAGTTCGCTACCCCGGGACAGGAGGTTCTATGGCTACACCTTC.

The chain employs TRBV27 and TRBJ2-3; D is unclear. V was clipped by 6 bases and J by 3 bases, with 10 bases between them. The CDR3 runs 13 residues. Germline CDR1 is MNHEY and CDR2 is SMNVEV (reference sequence). In nucleotides, the CDR3 is TGTGCCAGCAGCCGGGTTGAGACAGATACGCAGTATTTT. Translation: CASSRVETDTQYF.

The chain links TRBV2 to TRBJ2-1; D unclear. V was trimmed by 4 bases and J by 14 bases, leaving 12 bases between them. Germline CDR1 reads SNHLY; CDR2 reads FYNNEI. The CDR3 is 11 amino acids. The CDR3: CASSAETKKFF. The CDR3 DNA reads as TGTGCCAGCAGTGCGGAGACAAAGAAGTTCTTC. The whole variable domain, remainder taken from reference TRBV2 and TRBJ2-1, is EPEVTQTPSHQVTQMGQEVILRCVPISNHLYFYWYRQILGQKVEFLVSFYNNEISEKSEIFDDQFSVERPDGSNFTLKIRSTKLEDSAMYFCASSAETKKFFGPGTRLTVL.